The clone carrying this TCR beta chain was observed a few times. This CDR3 has 19 residues. V trimming: 0 bases; J trimming: 10 bases; junction bases outside the gene matches: 20. Germline CDR1 WNHNN, CDR2 SYGVQD (reference sequence). This specimen belongs to a study of blood T cell repertoires in COVID-19. About the research overall: Sources were T cells, B-cell-depleted T cells, or PBMCs; the material itself was cDNA or gDNA.

Using immunoSEQ multiplex PCR, the repertoire was profiled, and TCRdb retains in-frame clones only, with some absent. The sample records 200,000 or so clones, over 75% being singletons. Specimen: peripheral blood. This chain joins TRBV10-1 and TRBJ2-1, with 8 bases that match TRBD1. This sequence originates from a man aged 45-60 years with COVID-19, enrolled during active disease. The CDR3 DNA follows: TGCGCCAGCAGTGAGTCAGCAGGGGGCCACCTTGGATCATACCAGGAGCAGTTCTTC. It yields the protein CASSESAGGHLGSYQEQFF.